A single sample is the source of the 24 T cell receptor beta chains below, sequenced in a study of regulatory T cells in long-lasting Graves disease. Time point given: persistent/refractory GD, antithyroid drugs over 5 years with positive TRAb. RNA isolated from PBMCs was used to make the TCR library. According to the study, TCR beta libraries were built with iRepertoire HTBI primers and CDR3-region Arm-PCR. TCRdb reprocessed the multiplex PCR reads via MiXCR and lists one record per CDR3 protein. The sample lists roughly 500,000 distinct CDR3 sequences, about 20% occurring once. Specimen: peripheral blood mononuclear cells (PBMCs), collected when the disease was refractory, from a patient treated with antithyroid drugs. Receptors were obtained from a female donor with Graves disease.

The J gene is TRBJ1-3, the V gene TRBV28, with unresolved D. Germline CDR1 is MDHEN and CDR2 is SYDVKM. The CDR3 is 16 amino acids. V lost 4 bases, J lost 1 base, and 14 bases lay in between. This CDR3 reads CASSWGTANSGNTIYF. The DNA of the CDR3 is TGTGCCAGCAGTTGGGGAACAGCCAATTCTGGAAACACCATATATTTT.

This clonotype was seen repeatedly, ten times or more. The chain combines TRBV28 with TRBJ1-2; D uncertain. The CDR3 is 14 residues long. Germline lookup yields CDR1 MDHEN and CDR2 SYDVKM. V dropped 3 bases and J dropped 2 bases, with 10 bases sitting between them. This chain's CDR3 is CASSFPRGNYGYTF. In nucleotides, the CDR3 is TGTGCCAGCAGTTTCCCACGAGGGAACTATGGCTACACCTTC.

V and J are TRBV4-3 and TRBJ2-7; a possible D gene is TRBD2 (7 bases). The germline V gene has CDR1 LGHNA and CDR2 YSLEER. V was pared by 0 bases and J by 4 bases, with 13 bases between. This CDR3 is built from 15 residues. The CDR3, as DNA: TGCGCCAGCAGCCAAGACCGGGGGGCGAGATACGAGCAGTACTTC. It specifies CASSQDRGARYEQYF.

The chain links TRBV30 to TRBJ2-7; 7 bases fit TRBD1. Germline V gene data show CDR1 as GTSNPN and CDR2 as SVGIG (reference sequence). J lost 3 bases, V lost 3 bases, and 5 bases had no gene match. The CDR3 is 13 residues long. The CDR3 is CAWRMTGSYEQYF. In DNA, the CDR3 is TGTGCCTGGAGGATGACAGGGAGCTACGAGCAGTACTTC.

This chain connects TRBV29-1 to TRBJ2-5; TRBD2 matches 10 bases. The CDR3 totals 14 residues. Germline V gene sequence: CDR1 SQVTM, CDR2 ANQGSEA. J gave up 7 bases and V 3 bases, and 8 bases lay outside the gene matches. The CDR3 bases are TGCAGCGTTGAGCTAGCGGGGGCCCCCGGGACCCAGTACTTC. Its protein product is CSVELAGAPGTQYF.

This clonotype was observed a few times. The junction departs from the called germline gene at one end, perhaps through a read error. The V call is TRBV7-2, the J call TRBJ2-7, with TRBD2 matching over 10 bases. The CDR3 has 15 amino acids. Per the germline V gene, CDR1 is SGHTA and CDR2 is FQGNSA. DNA for the CDR3: TGCGCCAGCAGCATACTAGCGGGGTACTCCTACGAGCAGTACTTC. Translated: CASSILAGYSYEQYF.

The J gene is TRBJ1-4, the V gene TRBV3-1; D perhaps matches TRBD1 (5 bases). The CDR3 is 18 amino acids. The ends were cut back, 0 bases at V and 6 bases at J, with 20 bases in the middle. Germline V CDR1 and CDR2: LGHDT, YNNKEL (reference sequence). CDR3 loop: CASSQEGGRARRDEKLFF. The CDR3 nucleotides are TGTGCCAGCAGCCAAGAGGGCGGCAGGGCGAGGAGGGATGAAAAACTGTTTTTT.

This clonotype was detected many times. This rearrangement joins TRBV6-2 or TRBV6-3 to TRBJ2-7, with 7 bases lining up with TRBD1. After removal of 4 bases from V and 5 bases from J, the junction contained 8 bases not matched to a gene. The V gene's germline CDR1 is MNHEY and CDR2 SVGEGT. This CDR3 region has 14 residues. The CDR3 reads CASSFRVTGDEQYF. CDR3 in DNA: TGTGCCAGCAGTTTCCGAGTAACAGGGGACGAGCAGTACTTC.

The chain employs TRBV30 and TRBJ1-2, with no clear D. V was pared by 2 bases and J by 4 bases, with 11 bases between. The CDR3 sequence is 13 residues long. CDR1 is GTSNPN, CDR2 SVGIG, per germline (reference sequence). The CDR3 DNA reads as TGTGCCTGGAGTACCGGACTGCTCTATGGCTACACCTTC. It specifies CAWSTGLLYGYTF.

This clonotype was recorded many times. This chain joins TRBV2 and TRBJ2-5, with D possibly TRBD1 on 5 matching bases. This CDR3 has 12 amino acids. In germline, CDR1 is SNHLY, CDR2 FYNNEI. V was pared by 4 bases and J by 5 bases, with 8 bases between. This chain's CDR3 is CASSVTGETQYF. The CDR3 region has the DNA TGTGCCAGCAGTGTAACAGGCGAGACCCAGTACTTC.

This clonotype was recorded at least ten times. This chain connects TRBV11-2 to TRBJ2-2, with D tentatively TRBD2 (6 bases). CDR1 SGHAT and CDR2 FQNNGV come from the germline V gene. The CDR3 is 13 residues long. V shed 10 bases and J shed 2 bases, with 11 bases lying between them. CDR3 DNA: TGTGCCACGGACGGGAGAAACACCGGGGAGCTGTTTTTT. Translated: CATDGRNTGELFF. Full variable domain (rest looked up from reference TRBV11-2 and TRBJ2-2): EAGVAQSPRYKIIEKRQSVAFWCNPISGHATLYWYQQILGQGPKLLIQFQNNGVVDDSQLPKDRFSAERLKGVDSTLKIQPAKLEDSAVYLCATDGRNTGELFFGEGSRLTVL.

The chain combines TRBV11-3 with TRBJ2-3, with a possible D match to TRBD1 (6 bases). Trimming shortened V by 0 bases and J by 9 bases, and 13 bases separated the two germline ends. The CDR3 covers 14 residues. Germline CDR1 is SGHNT and CDR2 is YENEEA. The CDR3 sequence is CASSLEARGSTQYF. CDR3 coding DNA: TGTGCCAGCAGCTTAGAGGCCAGGGGATCGACGCAGTATTTT. The entire variable domain, with the rest obtained from reference TRBV11-3 and TRBJ2-3, is as follows: EAGVVQSPRYKIIEKKQPVAFWCNPISGHNTLYWYLQNLGQGPELLIRYENEEAVDDSQLPKDRFSAERLKGVDSTLKIQPAELGDSAVYLCASSLEARGSTQYFGPGTRLTVL.

The rearrangement links TRBV14 to TRBJ1-6, with D perhaps TRBD1 (5 bases). V was trimmed by 5 bases and J by 2 bases, leaving 16 bases between them. The CDR3 sequence is 17 residues long. Germline assignment: CDR1 SGHDN and CDR2 FVKESK. CDR3 coding DNA: TGTGCCAGCAGCTACGGAGCGGGGACGACCTATAATTCACCCCTCCACTTT. This encodes CASSYGAGTTYNSPLHF.

This clonotype has a count of ten or more. The genes are TRBV12-3 or TRBV12-4 and TRBJ1-2; TRBD1 might be the D (5 bases). The length of the CDR3 is 15 residues. Deletions cut 8 bases from V and 1 base from J, with 17 bases between. The CDR3 DNA reads TGTGCCAGCCAATTACGGGGCCGGCTTAACTATGGCTACACCTTC. Amino acids: CASQLRGRLNYGYTF.

This clonotype was seen at least ten times. The chain couples TRBV7-2 to TRBJ2-5, with 8 bases matching TRBD1. J was trimmed by 4 bases and V by 5 bases; bases with no gene match: 9. Germline assignment: CDR1 SGHTA and CDR2 FQGNSA. The CDR3 runs 15 residues. The CDR3 nucleotides are TGTGCCAGCAGCCCTAGACAGGGGATCGGAGAGACCCAGTACTTC. Protein sequence: CASSPRQGIGETQYF.

Many counts were recorded for this clonotype. The chain couples TRBV19 to TRBJ2-7; D remains unclear. The CDR3 loop spans 14 amino acids. The germline CDR1 and CDR2 sequences are LNHDA and SQIVND (reference sequence). Deletions cut 3 bases from V and 0 bases from J, with 9 bases between. CDR3 residues: CASSIGGDSYEQYF. The CDR3 DNA follows: TGTGCCAGTAGTATCGGTGGGGACTCCTACGAGCAGTACTTC.

At least ten counts were recorded for this clonotype. The rearrangement links TRBV5-5 to TRBJ1-2, with 9 bases that match TRBD1. Per the germline V gene, CDR1 is SGHKS and CDR2 is YYEKEE (reference sequence). The J segment lost 8 bases and the V segment lost 4 bases, leaving 9 bases of the junction unmatched. The CDR3 has 14 amino acids. The CDR3 here is CASSGSGQGRGYTF. CDR3 in DNA: TGTGCCAGCAGCGGATCGGGACAGGGAAGGGGCTACACCTTC.

This clonotype was recorded many times. The chain recombines TRBV24-1 with TRBJ1-2, with 8 bases that match TRBD1. The CDR3 is 15 amino acids. Unmatched junction bases numbered 7, after V lost 5 bases and J lost 3 bases. Germline-derived CDR1 and CDR2 are KGHDR and SFDVKD. CDR3 residues: CATSAGTTGDYGYTF. CDR3 coding DNA: TGTGCCACCAGTGCGGGGACGACAGGGGACTATGGCTACACCTTC.

This clonotype has more than one count but fewer than ten. The rearrangement links TRBV3-1 to TRBJ1-6; 7 nucleotides match TRBD1. J gave up 7 bases and V 0 bases, and 3 bases lay outside the gene matches. Germline V lookup: CDR1 LGHDT, CDR2 YNNKEL (reference sequence). CDR3 length equals 15 residues. The CDR3 here is CASSQERDRNSPLHF. For the CDR3, the DNA is TGTGCCAGCAGCCAAGAACGGGACAGAAATTCACCCCTCCACTTT.

This clonotype was detected many times. V usage is TRBV7-2 and J usage is TRBJ2-5; D possibly corresponds to TRBD2 (5 bases). This CDR3 spans 15 amino acids. The ends were cut back, 3 bases at V and 4 bases at J, with 15 bases in the middle. CDR1 and CDR2 from the germline V gene are SGHTA and FQGNSA. The CDR3 loop reads CASSLSGLNGETQYF. As DNA, the CDR3 is TGTGCCAGCAGCTTGAGCGGCCTAAACGGAGAGACCCAGTACTTC.

CDR3 sequence (DNA): TGTGCCAGCTCACCTGGACAGGGGGCCAGTTCGCAAGAGACCCAGTACTTC. This sequence encodes CASSPGQGASSQETQYF. J is TRBJ2-5 and V is TRBV18, with 11 bases that match TRBD1. The germline gives CDR1 KGHSH, CDR2 LQKENI. V dropped 3 bases and J dropped 2; count of bases not matched to a gene: 8. The CDR3 contains 17 residues.

The chain carries TRBV7-9 and TRBJ1-5; weak D call: TRBD1 (5 bases). The ends were cut back, 1 base at V and 4 bases at J, with 14 bases in the middle. The CDR3 loop spans 16 amino acids. Germline CDR1 and CDR2: SEHNR and FQNEAQ (reference sequence). CDR3 amino acids: CASSLGVGQQNQPQHF. As DNA, the CDR3 is TGTGCCAGCAGCTTAGGGGTGGGGCAGCAAAATCAGCCCCAGCATTTT.

This clonotype was recorded at least ten times. The genes are TRBV28 and TRBJ2-7, with 7 bases lining up with TRBD1. This CDR3 is built from 13 residues. Unmatched junction bases numbered 5, after V lost 7 bases and J lost 2 bases. Germline V gene sequence: CDR1 MDHEN, CDR2 SYDVKM. This CDR3 reads CASIGQGAYEQYF. The CDR3 DNA reads TGTGCCAGCATAGGGCAGGGGGCCTACGAGCAGTACTTC.

This clonotype appeared many times. The chain has TRBV12-3 or TRBV12-4 and TRBJ2-7; D perhaps matches TRBD1 (5 bases). V dropped 5 bases and J dropped 0 bases, with 14 bases sitting between them. CDR3 length: 15 amino acids. The CDR3 protein is CASSLRQQNSYEQYF. The CDR3 DNA reads as TGTGCCAGCAGTCTAAGACAGCAGAACTCCTACGAGCAGTACTTC.